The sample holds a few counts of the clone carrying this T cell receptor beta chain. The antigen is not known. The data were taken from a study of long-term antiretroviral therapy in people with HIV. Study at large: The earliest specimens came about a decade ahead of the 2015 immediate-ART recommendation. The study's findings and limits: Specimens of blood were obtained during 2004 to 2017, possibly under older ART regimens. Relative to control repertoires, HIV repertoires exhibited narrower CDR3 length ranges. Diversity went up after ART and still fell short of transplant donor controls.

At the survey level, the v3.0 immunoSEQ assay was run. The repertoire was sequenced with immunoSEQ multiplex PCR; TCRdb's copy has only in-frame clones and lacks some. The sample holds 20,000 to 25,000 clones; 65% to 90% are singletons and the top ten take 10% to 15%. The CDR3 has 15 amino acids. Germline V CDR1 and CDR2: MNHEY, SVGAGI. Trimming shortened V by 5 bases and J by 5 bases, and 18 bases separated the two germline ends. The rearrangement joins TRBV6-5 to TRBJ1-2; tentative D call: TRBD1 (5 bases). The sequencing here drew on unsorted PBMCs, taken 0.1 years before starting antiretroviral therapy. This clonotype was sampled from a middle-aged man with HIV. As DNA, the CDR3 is TGTGCCAGCAGTGGTCCCGGGAGGGGATCGTATGGCTACACCTTC. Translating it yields CASSGPGRGSYGYTF.